Included here is one T cell receptor beta chain sequence, with context. The target antigen is unknown. The CDR3 runs to 15 residues. The ends were cut back, 4 bases at V and 0 bases at J, with 10 bases in the middle. From germline, CDR1 is LGHDT and CDR2 YNNKEL (reference sequence). These data are taken from a study of CD4 T cells in relation to SARS-CoV-2 and coronaviruses. Study information: A couple of subjects were Hispanic; patients were 7 or 8 males and a few females.

Sequencing was performed with immunoSEQ multiplex PCR; in TCRdb, only in-frame clones are kept and a portion is missing. This repertoire shows some 40,000 clones, approximately 81% found once; its top ten account for more than 3.5%. Sorted naive or memory CD4+ cells met CEF peptides for roughly ten days. The genes are TRBV3-1 (or the pseudogene TRBV3-2) and TRBJ2-1; possibly TRBD1 or TRBD2 for D (5 bases each). Sample: naive CD4+ T cells from PBMCs, cultured in vitro. Sample subset: naive CD4+ T cells isolated by negative enrichment. This sequence was found in an adult with COVID-19. Written as DNA, the CDR3 is TGTGCCAGCAGCCTGGGGGAACGCTCCTACAATGAGCAGTTCTTC. This encodes CASSLGERSYNEQFF.